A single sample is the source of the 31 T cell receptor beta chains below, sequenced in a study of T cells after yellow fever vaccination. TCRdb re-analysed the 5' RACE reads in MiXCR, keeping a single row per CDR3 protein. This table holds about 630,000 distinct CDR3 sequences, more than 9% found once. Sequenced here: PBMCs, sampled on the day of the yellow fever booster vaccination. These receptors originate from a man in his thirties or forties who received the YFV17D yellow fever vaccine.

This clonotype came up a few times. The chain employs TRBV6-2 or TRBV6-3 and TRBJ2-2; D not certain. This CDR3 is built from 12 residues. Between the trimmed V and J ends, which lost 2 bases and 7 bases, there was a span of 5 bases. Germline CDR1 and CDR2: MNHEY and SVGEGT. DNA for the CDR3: TGTGCCAGCAGTTACGGTGACGGGGAGCTGTTTTTT. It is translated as CASSYGDGELFF.

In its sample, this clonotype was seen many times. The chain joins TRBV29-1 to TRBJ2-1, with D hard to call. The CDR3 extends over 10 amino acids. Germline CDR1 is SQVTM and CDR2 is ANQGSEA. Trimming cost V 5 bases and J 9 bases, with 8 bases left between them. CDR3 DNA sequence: TGCAGCGTTCGGTCAATTGAGCAGTTCTTC. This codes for CSVRSIEQFF.

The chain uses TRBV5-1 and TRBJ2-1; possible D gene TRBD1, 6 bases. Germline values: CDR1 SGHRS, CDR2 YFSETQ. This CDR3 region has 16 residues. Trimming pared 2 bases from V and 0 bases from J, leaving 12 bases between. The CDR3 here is CASSFLQGSSYNEQFF. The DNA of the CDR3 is TGCGCCAGCAGCTTCTTACAGGGAAGCTCCTACAATGAGCAGTTCTTC.

The CDR3 coding sequence is TGTGCCAGCAACGGTCCGGGAGGGCCAATCGGGGAGCTGTTTTTT. Its translation: CASNGPGGPIGELFF. This chain joins TRBV5-6 and TRBJ2-2; 8 bases are shared with TRBD2. The CDR3 contains 15 residues. The V gene end was trimmed by 6 bases and the J gene end by 7 bases; junction bases not matched to a gene: 11. Per the germline V gene, CDR1 is SGHDT and CDR2 is YYEEEE.

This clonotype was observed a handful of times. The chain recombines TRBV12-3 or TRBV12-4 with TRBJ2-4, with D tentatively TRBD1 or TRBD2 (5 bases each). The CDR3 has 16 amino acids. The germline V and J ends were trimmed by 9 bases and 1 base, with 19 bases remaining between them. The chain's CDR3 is CASPKTLGTAKNIQYF. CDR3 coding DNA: TGTGCCAGTCCCAAAACGTTGGGGACGGCCAAAAACATTCAGTACTTC.

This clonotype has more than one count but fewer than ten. CDR3 amino acids: CASSVDGGRVTDTQYF. In DNA, the CDR3 is TGTGCCAGCAGTGTGGATGGTGGGCGGGTGACAGATACGCAGTATTTT. This sequence joins TRBV6-1 and TRBJ2-3; TRBD2 is a possible D gene (5 bases). The CDR3 is 16 amino acids. V was shortened by 4 bases and J by 3 bases, with 17 bases between the two germline ends. From germline, CDR1 is MNHNS and CDR2 SASEGT.

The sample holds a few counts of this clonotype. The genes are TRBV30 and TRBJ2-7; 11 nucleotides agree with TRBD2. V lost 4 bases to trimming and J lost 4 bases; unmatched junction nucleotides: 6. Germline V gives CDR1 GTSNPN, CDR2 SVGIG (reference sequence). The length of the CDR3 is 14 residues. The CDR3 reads CAWTRLAGYYEQYF. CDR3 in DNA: TGTGCCTGGACAAGACTAGCGGGGTATTACGAGCAGTACTTC.

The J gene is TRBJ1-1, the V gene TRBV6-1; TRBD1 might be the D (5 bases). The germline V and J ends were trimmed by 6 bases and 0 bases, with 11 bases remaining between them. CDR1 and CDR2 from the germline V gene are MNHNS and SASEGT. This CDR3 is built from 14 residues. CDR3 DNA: TGTGCCAGCAGCCAGACAGAGATGAACACTGAAGCTTTCTTT. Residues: CASSQTEMNTEAFF.

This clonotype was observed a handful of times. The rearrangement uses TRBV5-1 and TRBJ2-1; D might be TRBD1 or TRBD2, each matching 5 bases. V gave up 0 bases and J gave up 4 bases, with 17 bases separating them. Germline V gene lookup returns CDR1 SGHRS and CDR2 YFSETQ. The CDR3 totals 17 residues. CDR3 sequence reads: CASSLGFVIGGYNEQFF. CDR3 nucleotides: TGCGCCAGCAGCTTGGGATTCGTTATTGGGGGATACAATGAGCAGTTCTTC. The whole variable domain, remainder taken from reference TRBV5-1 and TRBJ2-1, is KAGVTQTPRYLIKTRGQQVTLSCSPISGHRSVSWYQQTPGQGLQFLFEYFSETQRNKGNFPGRFSGRQFSNSRSEMNVSTLELGDSALYLCASSLGFVIGGYNEQFFGPGTRLTVL.

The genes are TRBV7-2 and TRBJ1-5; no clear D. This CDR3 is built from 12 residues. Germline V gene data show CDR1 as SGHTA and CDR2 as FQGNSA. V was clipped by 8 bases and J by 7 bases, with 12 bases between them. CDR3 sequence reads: CASHIGNQPQHF. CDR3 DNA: TGTGCCAGCCACATAGGGAACCAGCCCCAGCATTTT. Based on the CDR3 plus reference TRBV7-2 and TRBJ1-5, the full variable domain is GAGVSQSPSNKVTEKGKDVELRCDPISGHTALYWYRQSLGQGLEFLIYFQGNSAPDKSGLPSDRFSAERTGGSVSTLTIQRTQQEDSAVYLCASHIGNQPQHFGDGTRLSIL.

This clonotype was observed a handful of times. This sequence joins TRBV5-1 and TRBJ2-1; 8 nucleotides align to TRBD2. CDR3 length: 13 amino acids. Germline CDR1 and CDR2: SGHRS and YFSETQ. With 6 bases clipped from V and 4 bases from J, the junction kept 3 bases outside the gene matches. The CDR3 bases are TGCGCCAGCAAGGGACTAGGATACAATGAGCAGTTCTTC. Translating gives CASKGLGYNEQFF.

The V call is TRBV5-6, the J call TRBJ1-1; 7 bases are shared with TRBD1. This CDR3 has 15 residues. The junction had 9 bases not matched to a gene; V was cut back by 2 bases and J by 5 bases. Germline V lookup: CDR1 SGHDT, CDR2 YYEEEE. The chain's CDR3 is CASSFTGAGGTEAFF. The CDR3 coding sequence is TGTGCCAGCAGCTTCACAGGGGCCGGGGGAACTGAAGCTTTCTTT. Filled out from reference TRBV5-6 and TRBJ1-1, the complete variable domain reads DAGVTQSPTHLIKTRGQQVTLRCSPKSGHDTVSWYQQALGQGPQFIFQYYEEEERQRGNFPDRFSGHQFPNYSSELNVNALLLGDSALYLCASSFTGAGGTEAFFGQGTRLTVV.

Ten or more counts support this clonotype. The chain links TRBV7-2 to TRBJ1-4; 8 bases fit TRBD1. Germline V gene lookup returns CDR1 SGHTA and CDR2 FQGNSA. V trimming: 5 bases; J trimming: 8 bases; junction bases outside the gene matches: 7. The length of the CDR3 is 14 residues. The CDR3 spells CASSPNRGGEKLFF. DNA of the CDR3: TGTGCCAGCAGCCCAAACAGGGGGGGAGAAAAACTGTTTTTT.

The CDR3 sequence: CASSGRLAGINIQYF. CDR3 DNA sequence: TGTGCCAGCAGCGGGAGACTAGCGGGAATAAACATTCAGTACTTC. This chain joins TRBV7-2 and TRBJ2-4; 11 bases agree with TRBD2. J lost 6 bases, V lost 5 bases, and 6 bases had no gene match. Germline V gene data show CDR1 as SGHTA and CDR2 as FQGNSA. This CDR3 has 15 amino acids.

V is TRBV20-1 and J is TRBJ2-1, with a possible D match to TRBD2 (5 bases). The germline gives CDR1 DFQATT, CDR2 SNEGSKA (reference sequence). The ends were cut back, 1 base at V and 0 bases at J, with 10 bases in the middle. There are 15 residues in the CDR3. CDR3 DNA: TGCAGTGCTAGAGGAGGGAATAGCTCCTACAATGAGCAGTTCTTC. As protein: CSARGGNSSYNEQFF.

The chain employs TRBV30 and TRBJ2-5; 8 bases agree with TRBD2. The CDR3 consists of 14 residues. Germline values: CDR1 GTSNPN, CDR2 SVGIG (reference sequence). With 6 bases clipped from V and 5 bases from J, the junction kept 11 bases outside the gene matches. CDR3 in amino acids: CACTPASGYETQYF. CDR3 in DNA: TGTGCCTGCACACCAGCTAGCGGGTATGAGACCCAGTACTTC.

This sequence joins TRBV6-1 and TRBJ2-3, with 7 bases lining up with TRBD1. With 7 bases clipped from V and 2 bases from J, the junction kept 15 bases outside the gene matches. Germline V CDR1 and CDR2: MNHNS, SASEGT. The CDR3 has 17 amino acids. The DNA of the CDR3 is TGTGCCAGCACACCTCAACAGGGGTTAGGTTTCACAGATACGCAGTATTTT. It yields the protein CASTPQQGLGFTDTQYF.

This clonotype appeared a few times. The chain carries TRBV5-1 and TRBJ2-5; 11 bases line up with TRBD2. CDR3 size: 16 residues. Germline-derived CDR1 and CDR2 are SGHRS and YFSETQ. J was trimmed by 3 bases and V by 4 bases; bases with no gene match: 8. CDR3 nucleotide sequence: TGCGCCAGCAGCCTAGGGACTAGCGGAGCTGAAGAGACCCAGTACTTC. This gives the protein CASSLGTSGAEETQYF.

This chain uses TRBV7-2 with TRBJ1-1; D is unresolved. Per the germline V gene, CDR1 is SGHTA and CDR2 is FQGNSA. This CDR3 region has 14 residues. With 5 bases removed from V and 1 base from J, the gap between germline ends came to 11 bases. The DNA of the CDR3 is TGTGCCAGCAGCCACGAGACGAAGAACACTGAAGCTTTCTTT. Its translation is CASSHETKNTEAFF.

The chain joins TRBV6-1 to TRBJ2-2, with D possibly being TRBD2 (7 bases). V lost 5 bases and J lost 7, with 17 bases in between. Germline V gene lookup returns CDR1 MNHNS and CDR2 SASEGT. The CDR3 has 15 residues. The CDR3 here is CASSPWTRGSGELFF. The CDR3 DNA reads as TGTGCCAGCAGTCCTTGGACTAGGGGGAGCGGGGAGCTGTTTTTT.

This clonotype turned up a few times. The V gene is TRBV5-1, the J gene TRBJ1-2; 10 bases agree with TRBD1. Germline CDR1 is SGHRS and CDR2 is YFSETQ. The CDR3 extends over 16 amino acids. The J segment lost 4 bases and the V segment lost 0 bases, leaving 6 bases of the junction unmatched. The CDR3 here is CASSLGGQGPFYGYTF. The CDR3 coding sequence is TGCGCCAGCAGCTTGGGGGGACAGGGGCCGTTCTATGGCTACACCTTC.

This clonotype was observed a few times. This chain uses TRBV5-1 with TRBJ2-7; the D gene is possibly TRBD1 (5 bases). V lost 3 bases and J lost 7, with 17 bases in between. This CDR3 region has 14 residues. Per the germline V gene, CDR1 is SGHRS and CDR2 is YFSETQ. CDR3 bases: TGCGCCAGCAGCTCCAGCACAGACAGCCTAGAGCAGTACTTC. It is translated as CASSSSTDSLEQYF.

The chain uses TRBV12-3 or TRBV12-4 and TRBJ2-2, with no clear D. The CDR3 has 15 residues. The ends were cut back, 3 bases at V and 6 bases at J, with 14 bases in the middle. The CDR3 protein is CASSFGSSRAGELFF. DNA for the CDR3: TGTGCCAGCAGTTTTGGCTCAAGCCGAGCCGGGGAGCTGTTTTTT.

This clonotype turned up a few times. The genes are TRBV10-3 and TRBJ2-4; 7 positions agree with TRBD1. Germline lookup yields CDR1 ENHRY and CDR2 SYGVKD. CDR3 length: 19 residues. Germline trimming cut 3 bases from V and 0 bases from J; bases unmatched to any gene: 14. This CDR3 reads CAISDASRTGNLAKNIQYF. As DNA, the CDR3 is TGTGCCATCAGTGACGCCTCGAGGACAGGCAATTTAGCCAAAAACATTCAGTACTTC.

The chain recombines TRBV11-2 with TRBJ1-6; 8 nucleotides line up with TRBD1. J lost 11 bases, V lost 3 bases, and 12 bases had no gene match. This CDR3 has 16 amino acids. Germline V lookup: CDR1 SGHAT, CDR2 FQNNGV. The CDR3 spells CASSFAQGAPLTPLHF. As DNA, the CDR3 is TGTGCCAGCAGCTTCGCTCAGGGGGCGCCTTTGACACCCCTCCACTTT.

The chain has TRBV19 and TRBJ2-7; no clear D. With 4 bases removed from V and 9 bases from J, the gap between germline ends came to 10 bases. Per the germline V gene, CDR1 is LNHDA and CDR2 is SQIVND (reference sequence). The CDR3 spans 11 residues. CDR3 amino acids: CASSTNRRQYF. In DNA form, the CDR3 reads TGTGCCAGTAGTACGAACCGGCGGCAGTACTTC.

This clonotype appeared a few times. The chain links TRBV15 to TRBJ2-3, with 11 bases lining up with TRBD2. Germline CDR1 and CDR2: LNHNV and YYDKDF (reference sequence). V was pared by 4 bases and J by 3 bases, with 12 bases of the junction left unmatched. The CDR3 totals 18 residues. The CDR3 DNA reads TGTGCCACCAGCAAGCCCCGGGCGGGGACTAGCGGAACAGATACGCAGTATTTT. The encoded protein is CATSKPRAGTSGTDTQYF.

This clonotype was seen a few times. Here the CDR3 reads CSARDINEQYF. The CDR3 DNA reads TGCAGTGCTAGAGATATCAACGAGCAGTACTTC. The chain couples TRBV20-1 to TRBJ2-7; no firm D call. CDR3 length: 11 residues. Germline CDR1 DFQATT, CDR2 SNEGSKA (reference sequence). V was clipped by 0 bases and J by 5 bases, with 5 bases between them.

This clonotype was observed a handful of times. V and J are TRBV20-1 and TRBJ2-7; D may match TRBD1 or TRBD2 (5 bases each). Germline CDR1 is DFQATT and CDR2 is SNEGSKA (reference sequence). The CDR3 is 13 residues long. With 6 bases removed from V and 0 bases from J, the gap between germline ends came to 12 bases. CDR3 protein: CSAQVGASYEQYF. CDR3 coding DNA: TGCAGTGCGCAGGTCGGGGCCTCCTACGAGCAGTACTTC.

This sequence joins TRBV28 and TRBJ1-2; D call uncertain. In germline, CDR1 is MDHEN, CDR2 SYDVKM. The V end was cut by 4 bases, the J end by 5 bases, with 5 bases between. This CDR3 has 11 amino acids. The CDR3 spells CASSSLYGYTF. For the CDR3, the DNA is TGTGCCAGCAGTTCACTATATGGCTACACCTTC.

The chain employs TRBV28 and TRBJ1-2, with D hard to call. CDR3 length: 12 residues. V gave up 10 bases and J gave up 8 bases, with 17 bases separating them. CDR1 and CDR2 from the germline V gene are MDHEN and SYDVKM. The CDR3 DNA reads TGTGCCATTAGTGTGGGTGGCAGAGGCTACACCTTC. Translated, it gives CAISVGGRGYTF.